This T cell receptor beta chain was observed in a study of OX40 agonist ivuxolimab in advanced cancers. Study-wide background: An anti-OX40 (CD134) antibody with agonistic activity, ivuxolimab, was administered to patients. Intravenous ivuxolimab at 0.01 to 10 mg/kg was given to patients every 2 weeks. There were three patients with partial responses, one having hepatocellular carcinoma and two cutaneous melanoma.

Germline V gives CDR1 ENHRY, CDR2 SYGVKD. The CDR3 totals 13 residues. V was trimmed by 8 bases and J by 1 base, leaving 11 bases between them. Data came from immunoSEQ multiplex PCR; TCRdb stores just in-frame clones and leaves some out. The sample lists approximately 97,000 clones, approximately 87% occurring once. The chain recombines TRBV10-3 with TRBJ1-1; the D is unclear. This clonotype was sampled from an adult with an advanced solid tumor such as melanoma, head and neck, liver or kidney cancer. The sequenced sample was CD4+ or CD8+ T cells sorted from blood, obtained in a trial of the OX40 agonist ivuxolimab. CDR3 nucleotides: TGTGCCATCCAGTCTCAGCCGAACACTGAAGCTTTCTTT. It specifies CAIQSQPNTEAFF.